The source of this TCR beta chain is a study of response to subunit inactivated influenza vaccine. A single record per CDR3 protein comes from TCRdb applying MiXCR to the RT-PCR reads. The sample lists 500,000 or so distinct CDR3 sequences; approximately 15% were seen once. The V gene's germline CDR1 is KGHSH and CDR2 LQKENI. The germline V and J ends were trimmed by 1 base and 4 bases, with 8 bases remaining between them. CDR3 length: 15 residues. The V call is TRBV18, the J call TRBJ1-6; TRBD1 might be the D (6 bases). This sequence originates from a man aged 50 to 69 who received an inactivated influenza vaccine. The input for sequencing was CD4+ T cells sorted from PBMCs, taken about 23 months after vaccination. The CDR3 DNA follows: TGTGCCAGCTCACCACGCCAGGGGTATAATTCACCCCTCCACTTT. This gives the protein CASSPRQGYNSPLHF.